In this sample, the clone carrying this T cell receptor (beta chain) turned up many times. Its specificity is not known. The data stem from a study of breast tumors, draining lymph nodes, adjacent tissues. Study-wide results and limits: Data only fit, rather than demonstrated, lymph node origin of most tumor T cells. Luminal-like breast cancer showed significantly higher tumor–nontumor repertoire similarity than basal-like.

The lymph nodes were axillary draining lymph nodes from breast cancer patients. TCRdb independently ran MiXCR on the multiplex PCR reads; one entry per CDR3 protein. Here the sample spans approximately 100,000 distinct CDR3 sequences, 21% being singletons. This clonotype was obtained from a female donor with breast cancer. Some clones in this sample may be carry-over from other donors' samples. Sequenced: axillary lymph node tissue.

CDR3: CASSIINRGRNYGYTF. In DNA, the CDR3 is TGTGCCAGCAGCATTATAAACAGGGGGCGGAACTATGGCTACACCTTC. The chain is built from TRBV14 and TRBJ1-2; TRBD1 matches 9 bases. Per the germline V gene, CDR1 is SGHDN and CDR2 is FVKESK. The CDR3 has 16 residues. The V segment lost 5 bases and the J segment 2 bases; nucleotides outside the gene matches: 9.